The T cell receptor (beta chain) under discussion was sequenced for a study of response to subunit inactivated influenza vaccine. Study-level points and caveats: After each seasonal influenza vaccination, few new T cells are recruited, the authors suggested.

The V end lost 4 bases, the J end lost 7 bases, and 17 bases lay between the germline ends. The CDR3 is 14 amino acids. Germline assignment: CDR1 SGHRS and CDR2 YFSETQ. MiXCR, run by TCRdb on the RT-PCR reads, gives a single entry per CDR3 protein. This repertoire shows approximately 500,000 distinct CDR3 sequences, 11% to 15% found once; its top ten account for approximately 10%. With respect to this clonotype: Its antigen is still unknown.

The receptor was derived from a man aged 45-60 years who received an inactivated influenza vaccine. The chain carries TRBV5-1 and TRBJ2-5, with D tentatively TRBD1 or TRBD2 (5 bases each). The source material was PBMCs from blood, sampled about 13 days after vaccination. This CDR3 reads CASSPGPPLGTQYF. The CDR3 region has the DNA TGCGCCAGCAGCCCGGGGCCTCCACTGGGGACCCAGTACTTC.